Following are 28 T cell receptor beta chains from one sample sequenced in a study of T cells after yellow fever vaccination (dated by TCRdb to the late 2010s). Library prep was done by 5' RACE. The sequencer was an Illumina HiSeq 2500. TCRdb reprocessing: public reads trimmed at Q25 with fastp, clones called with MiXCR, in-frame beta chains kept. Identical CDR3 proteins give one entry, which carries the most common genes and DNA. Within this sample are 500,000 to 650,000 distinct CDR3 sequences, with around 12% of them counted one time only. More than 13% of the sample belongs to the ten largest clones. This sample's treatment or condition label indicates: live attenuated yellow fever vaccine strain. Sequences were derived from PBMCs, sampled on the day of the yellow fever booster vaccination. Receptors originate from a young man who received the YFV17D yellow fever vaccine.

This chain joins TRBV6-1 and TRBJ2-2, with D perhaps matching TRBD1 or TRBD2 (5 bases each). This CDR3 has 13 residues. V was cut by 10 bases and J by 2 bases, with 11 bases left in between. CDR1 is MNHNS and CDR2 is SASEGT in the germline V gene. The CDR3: CAIQGVNTGELFF. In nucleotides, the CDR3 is TGTGCCATCCAGGGAGTAAACACCGGGGAGCTGTTTTTT.

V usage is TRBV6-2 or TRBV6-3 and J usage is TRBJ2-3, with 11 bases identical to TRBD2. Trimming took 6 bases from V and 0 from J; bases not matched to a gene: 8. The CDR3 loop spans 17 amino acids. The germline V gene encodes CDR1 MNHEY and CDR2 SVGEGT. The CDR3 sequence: CASSSPGLAASTDTQYF. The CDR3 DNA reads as TGTGCCAGCAGCTCCCCGGGACTAGCGGCTAGCACAGATACGCAGTATTTT.

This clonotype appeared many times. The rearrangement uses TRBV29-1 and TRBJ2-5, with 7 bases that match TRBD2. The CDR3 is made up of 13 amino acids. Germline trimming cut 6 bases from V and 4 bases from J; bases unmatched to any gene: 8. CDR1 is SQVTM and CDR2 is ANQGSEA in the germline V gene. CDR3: CSVARDYGETQYF. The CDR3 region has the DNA TGCAGCGTAGCTCGGGACTACGGAGAGACCCAGTACTTC.

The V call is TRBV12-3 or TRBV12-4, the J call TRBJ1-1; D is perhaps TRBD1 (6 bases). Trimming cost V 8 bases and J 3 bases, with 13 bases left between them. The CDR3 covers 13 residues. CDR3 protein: CASGIRGDTEAFF. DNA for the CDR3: TGTGCCAGCGGTATCAGGGGTGACACTGAAGCTTTCTTT.

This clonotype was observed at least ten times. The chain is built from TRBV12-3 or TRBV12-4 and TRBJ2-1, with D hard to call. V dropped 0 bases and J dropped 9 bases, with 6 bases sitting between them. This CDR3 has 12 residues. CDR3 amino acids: CASSLAVGEQFF. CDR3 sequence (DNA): TGTGCCAGCAGTTTAGCGGTGGGTGAGCAGTTCTTC.

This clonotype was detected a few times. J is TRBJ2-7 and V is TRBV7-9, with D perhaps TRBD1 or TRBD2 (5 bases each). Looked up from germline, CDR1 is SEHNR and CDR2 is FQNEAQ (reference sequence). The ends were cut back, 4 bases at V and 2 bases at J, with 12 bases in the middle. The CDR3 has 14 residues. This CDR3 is CASSSWDATYEQYF. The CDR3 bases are TGTGCCAGCAGCTCCTGGGACGCAACCTACGAGCAGTACTTC.

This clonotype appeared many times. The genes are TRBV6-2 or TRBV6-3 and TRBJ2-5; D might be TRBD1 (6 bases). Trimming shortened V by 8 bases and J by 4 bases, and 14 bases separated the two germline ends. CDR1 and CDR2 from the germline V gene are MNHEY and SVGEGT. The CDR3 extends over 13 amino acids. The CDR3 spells CASARQERETQYF. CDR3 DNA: TGTGCCAGCGCTAGACAGGAGAGAGAGACCCAGTACTTC.

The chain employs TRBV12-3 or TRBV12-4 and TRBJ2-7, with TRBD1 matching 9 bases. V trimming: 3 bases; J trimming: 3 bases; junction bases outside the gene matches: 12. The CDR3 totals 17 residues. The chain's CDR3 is CASSFRGTGTGIYEQYF. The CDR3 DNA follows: TGTGCCAGCAGTTTCAGGGGAACCGGGACAGGGATCTACGAGCAGTACTTC.

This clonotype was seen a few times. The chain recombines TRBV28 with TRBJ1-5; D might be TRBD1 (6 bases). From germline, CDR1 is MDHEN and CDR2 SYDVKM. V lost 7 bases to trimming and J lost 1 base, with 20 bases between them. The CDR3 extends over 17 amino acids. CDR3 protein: CASTSLWGRGSNQPQHF. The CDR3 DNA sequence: TGTGCCAGCACTTCACTCTGGGGGCGGGGGAGCAATCAGCCCCAGCATTTT.

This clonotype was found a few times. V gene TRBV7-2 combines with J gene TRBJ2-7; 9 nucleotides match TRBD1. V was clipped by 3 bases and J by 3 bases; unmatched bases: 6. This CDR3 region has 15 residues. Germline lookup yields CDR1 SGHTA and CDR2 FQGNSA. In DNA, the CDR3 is TGTGCCAGCAGCTTTCGACAGGGGGTCGGCTACGAGCAGTACTTC. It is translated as CASSFRQGVGYEQYF.

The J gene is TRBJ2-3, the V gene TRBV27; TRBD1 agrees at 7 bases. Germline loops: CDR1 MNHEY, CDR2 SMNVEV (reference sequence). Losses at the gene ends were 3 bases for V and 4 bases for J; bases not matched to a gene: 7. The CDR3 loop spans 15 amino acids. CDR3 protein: CASSFGTEIADTQYF. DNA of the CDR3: TGTGCCAGCAGTTTCGGGACAGAGATAGCAGATACGCAGTATTTT.

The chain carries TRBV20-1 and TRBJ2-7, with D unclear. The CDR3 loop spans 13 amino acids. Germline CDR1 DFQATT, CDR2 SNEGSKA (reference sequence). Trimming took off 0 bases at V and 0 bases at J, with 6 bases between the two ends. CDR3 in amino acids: CSAREYYSYEQYF. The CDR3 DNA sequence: TGCAGTGCTAGAGAGTACTACTCCTACGAGCAGTACTTC.

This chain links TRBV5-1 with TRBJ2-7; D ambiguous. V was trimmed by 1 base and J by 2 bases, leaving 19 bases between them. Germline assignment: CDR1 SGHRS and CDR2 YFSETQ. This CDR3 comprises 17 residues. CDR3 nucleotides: TGCGCCAGCAGCTTGAGTGTGGCCACTTCAACGGCCTACGAGCAGTACTTC. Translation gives CASSLSVATSTAYEQYF.

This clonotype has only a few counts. The CDR3 DNA follows: TGTGCCAGCAGCCCCGGGGGGGGCCGTTACAATGAGCAGTTCTTC. Protein sequence: CASSPGGGRYNEQFF. The gene calls are TRBV16 and TRBJ2-1; 8 positions match TRBD2. The V segment lost 4 bases and the J segment 4 bases; nucleotides outside the gene matches: 6. The germline V gene has CDR1 KGHSY and CDR2 FQNENV. The CDR3 totals 15 residues.

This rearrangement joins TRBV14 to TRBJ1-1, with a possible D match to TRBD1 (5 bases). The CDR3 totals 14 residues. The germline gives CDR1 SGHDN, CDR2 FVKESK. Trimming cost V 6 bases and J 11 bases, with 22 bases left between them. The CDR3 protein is CASSQQPGAGFAFF. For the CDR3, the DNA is TGTGCCAGCAGTCAACAACCTGGGGCAGGGTTTGCTTTCTTT. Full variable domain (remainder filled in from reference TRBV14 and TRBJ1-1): EAGVTQFPSHSVIEKGQTVTLRCDPISGHDNLYWYRRVMGKEIKFLLHFVKESKQDESGMPNNRFLAERTGGTYSTLKVQPAELEDSGVYFCASSQQPGAGFAFFGQGTRLTVV.

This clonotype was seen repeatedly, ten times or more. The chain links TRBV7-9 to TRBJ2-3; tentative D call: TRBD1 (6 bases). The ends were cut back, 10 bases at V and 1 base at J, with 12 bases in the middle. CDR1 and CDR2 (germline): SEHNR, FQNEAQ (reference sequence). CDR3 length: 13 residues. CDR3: CATGPGGTDTQYF. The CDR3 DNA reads TGTGCCACGGGCCCAGGGGGCACAGATACGCAGTATTTT.

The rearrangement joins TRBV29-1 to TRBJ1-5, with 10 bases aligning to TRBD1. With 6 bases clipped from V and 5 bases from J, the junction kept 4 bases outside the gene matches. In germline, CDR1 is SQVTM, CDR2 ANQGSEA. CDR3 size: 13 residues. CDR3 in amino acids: CSVMTGGDQPQHF. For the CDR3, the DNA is TGCAGCGTGATGACAGGGGGCGATCAGCCCCAGCATTTT.

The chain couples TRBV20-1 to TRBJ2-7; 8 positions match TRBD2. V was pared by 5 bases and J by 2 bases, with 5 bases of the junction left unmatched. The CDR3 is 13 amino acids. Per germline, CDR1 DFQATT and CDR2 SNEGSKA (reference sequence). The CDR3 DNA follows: TGCAGTGCTGTGACTAGCGCCGCCTACGAGCAGTACTTC. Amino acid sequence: CSAVTSAAYEQYF.

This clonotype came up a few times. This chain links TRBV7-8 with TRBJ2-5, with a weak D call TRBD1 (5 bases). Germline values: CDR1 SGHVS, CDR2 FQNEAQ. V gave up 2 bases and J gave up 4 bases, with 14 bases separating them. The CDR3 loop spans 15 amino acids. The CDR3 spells CASSLFSAGRETQYF. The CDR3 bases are TGTGCCAGCAGCTTATTTTCGGCAGGGCGAGAGACCCAGTACTTC.

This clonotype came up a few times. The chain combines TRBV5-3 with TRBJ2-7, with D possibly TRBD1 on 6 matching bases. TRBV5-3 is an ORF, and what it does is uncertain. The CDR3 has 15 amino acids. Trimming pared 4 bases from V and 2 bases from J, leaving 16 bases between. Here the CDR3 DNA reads TGTGCCAGAAGCAGGTACGGGACACCAGCCTACGAGCAGTACTTC. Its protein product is CARSRYGTPAYEQYF.

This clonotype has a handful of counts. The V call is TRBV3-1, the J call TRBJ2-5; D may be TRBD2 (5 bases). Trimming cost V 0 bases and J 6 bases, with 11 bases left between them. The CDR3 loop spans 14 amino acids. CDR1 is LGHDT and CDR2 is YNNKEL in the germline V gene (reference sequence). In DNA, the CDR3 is TGTGCCAGCAGCCAAGATGGTGGGAGAAAGACCCAGTACTTC. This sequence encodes CASSQDGGRKTQYF.

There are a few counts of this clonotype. The CDR3 region is CASSLVGYAGGETQYF. CDR3 nucleotide sequence: TGTGCCAGCAGCTTAGTCGGATACGCCGGTGGGGAGACCCAGTACTTC. The gene calls are TRBV11-2 and TRBJ2-5, with no clear D. This CDR3 has 16 residues. The germline CDR1 and CDR2 sequences are SGHAT and FQNNGV. V was clipped by 1 base and J by 5 bases, with 17 bases between them.

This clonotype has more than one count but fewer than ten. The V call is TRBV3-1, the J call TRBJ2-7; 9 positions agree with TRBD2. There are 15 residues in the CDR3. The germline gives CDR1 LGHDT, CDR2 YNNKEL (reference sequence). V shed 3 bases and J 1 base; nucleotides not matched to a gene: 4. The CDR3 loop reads CASSHSGRASYEQYF. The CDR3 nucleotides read TGTGCCAGCAGCCATAGCGGGAGAGCTTCCTACGAGCAGTACTTC.

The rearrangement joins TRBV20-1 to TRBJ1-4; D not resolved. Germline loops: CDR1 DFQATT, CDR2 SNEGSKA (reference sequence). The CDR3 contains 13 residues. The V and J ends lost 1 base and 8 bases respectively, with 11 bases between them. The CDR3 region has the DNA TGCAGTGCTAGAGGTTGGGGTGGCGAAAAACTGTTTTTT. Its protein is CSARGWGGEKLFF.

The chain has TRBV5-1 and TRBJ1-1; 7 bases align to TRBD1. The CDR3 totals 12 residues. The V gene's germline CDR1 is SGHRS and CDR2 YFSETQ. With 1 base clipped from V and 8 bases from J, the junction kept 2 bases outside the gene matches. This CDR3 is CASSLKQGEAFF. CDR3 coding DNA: TGCGCCAGCAGCTTGAAACAGGGGGAAGCTTTCTTT.

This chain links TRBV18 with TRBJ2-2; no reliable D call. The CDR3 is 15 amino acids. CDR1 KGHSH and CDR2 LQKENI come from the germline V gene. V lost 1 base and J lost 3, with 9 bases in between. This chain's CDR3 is CASSPRQVHTGELFF. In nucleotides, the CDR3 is TGTGCCAGCTCACCACGCCAGGTACACACCGGGGAGCTGTTTTTT.

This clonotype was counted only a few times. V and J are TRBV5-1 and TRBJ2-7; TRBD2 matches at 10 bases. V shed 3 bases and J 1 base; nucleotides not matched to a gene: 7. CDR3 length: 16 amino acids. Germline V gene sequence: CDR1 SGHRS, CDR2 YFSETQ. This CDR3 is CASSWKGLAQSYEQYF. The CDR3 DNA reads TGCGCCAGCAGCTGGAAGGGACTAGCGCAATCCTACGAGCAGTACTTC.

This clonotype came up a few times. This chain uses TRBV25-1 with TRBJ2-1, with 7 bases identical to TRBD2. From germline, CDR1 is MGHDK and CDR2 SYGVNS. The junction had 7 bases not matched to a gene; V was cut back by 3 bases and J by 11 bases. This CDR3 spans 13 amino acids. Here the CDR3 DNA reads TGTGCCAGCAGTGATATTGGGGGGGGTAAGCAGTTCTTC. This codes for CASSDIGGGKQFF.